There are many counts of the clone carrying this T cell receptor beta chain. Its antigen is not identified. TCRdb fed the reads into MiXCR, producing one record per CDR3 protein. In the table there are some 220,000 distinct CDR3 sequences, around an eighth of which are singletons. The data were obtained in a study of T cell repertoires in cytomegalovirus infection. Study information: It can be stated that public TCR beta signatures indicated CMV infection as well as a matching HLA type. Study results and caveats: The ex vivo response showed dominance by HLA-C-restricted CMV-specific TCR beta clonotypes. Adding up the frequency of public TCR beta families identified people who carried CMV plus the relevant HLA.

V trimming: 3 bases; J trimming: 10 bases; junction bases outside the gene matches: 5. The germline gives CDR1 SGHTA, CDR2 FQGNSA. The CDR3 loop spans 14 amino acids. This rearrangement joins TRBV7-2 to TRBJ1-6; 8 positions match TRBD1. This receptor was obtained from a human donor in good health (CMV status not recorded). Some clones in this sample may be carry-over from other donors' samples. The sequencing sample was made of PBMCs. The CDR3 DNA sequence: TGTGCCAGCAGCTTTGACAGGGGCGAGTCACCCCTCCACTTT. This sequence encodes CASSFDRGESPLHF.